Below, one T cell receptor (beta chain) is given with its context. Sample treatment: randomized to nivolumab then ipilimumab (arm A) or the reverse (arm B). Live CD3+CD8+ CD19− CD56− cells were sorted from PBMCs. Sequenced by immunoSEQ multiplex PCR; TCRdb stores in-frame clones only, minus some. The sample records more than 25,000 clones, 70% to 90% being singletons. Germline V gives CDR1 ENHRY, CDR2 SYGVKD. V shed 4 bases and J 0 bases; nucleotides not matched to a gene: 5. This CDR3 region has 15 residues. This sample was taken from a study of sequential checkpoint blockade in melanoma. About the study: Arm A got nivolumab then ipilimumab; arm B the reverse, 1:1.

The starting material was CD8+ T cells sorted from blood (inferred from file names), obtained from a patient given nivolumab and ipilimumab in sequence. The rearrangement links TRBV10-3 to TRBJ2-7; TRBD2 agrees at 8 bases. The TCR was taken from a human donor with melanoma. CDR3 nucleotides: TGTGCCATCAGTGTGATAAGCGGGGGCTCCTACGAGCAGTACTTC. Its protein product is CAISVISGGSYEQYF.